These T cell receptor beta chains were read from a single sample in a study of blood T cell repertoires in COVID-19. Data came from immunoSEQ multiplex PCR; TCRdb stores just in-frame clones and leaves some out. The sample lists 200,000 to 300,000 clones, 70% to 85% seen once, with about 2.1% in the top ten. Sequenced sample: peripheral blood. Every receptor here comes from a man aged 35 to 55 who had recovered from COVID-19. The CDR3 runs from the conserved cysteine through the conserved F or W. The D gene is left open where the match is weak. Rows may omit the clone size; those that give it use once, few, many or a size class.

v_gene: TRBV11-3; j_gene: TRBJ1-3; d_gene: TRBD1; abundance: few; CDR3nt: TGTGCCAGCAGCTGGGACAGGGCCCCCGGAAACACCATATATTTT; CDR3aa: CASSWDRAPGNTIYF
v_gene: TRBV18; j_gene: TRBJ2-7; d_gene: TRBD1; abundance: .; CDR3nt: TGTGCCAGCTCACTACTCCGGGACAGGCCTGAGGAGCAGTACTTC; CDR3aa: CASSLLRDRPEEQYF
v_gene: TRBV6-6; j_gene: TRBJ1-2; d_gene: .; abundance: .; CDR3nt: TGTGCCAGCAGTCCCCCGGGGGGGAGTTTCCATGGCTACACCTTC; CDR3aa: CASSPPGGSFHGYTF
v_gene: TRBV15; j_gene: TRBJ1-2; d_gene: .; abundance: .; CDR3nt: TGTGCCACCAGCAGAGTGCTGGCAGGGAACTATGGCTACACCTTC; CDR3aa: CATSRVLAGNYGYTF
v_gene: TRBV19; j_gene: TRBJ2-2; d_gene: .; abundance: .; CDR3nt: TGTGCCAGCCGGGACTTGGGGGCCGGGGAGCTGTTTTTT; CDR3aa: CASRDLGAGELFF
v_gene: TRBV19; j_gene: TRBJ1-2; d_gene: TRBD1; abundance: .; CDR3nt: TGTGCCAGTAGTCGGACAGGAAGAACAAACTATGGCTACACCTTC; CDR3aa: CASSRTGRTNYGYTF
v_gene: TRBV7-2; j_gene: TRBJ2-5; d_gene: .; abundance: .; CDR3nt: TGTGCCAGCAGCTTATTCCTGCGAGGGGGGGGGAATCAAGAGACCCAGTACTTC; CDR3aa: CASSLFLRGGGNQETQYF
v_gene: TRBV19; j_gene: TRBJ1-2; d_gene: .; abundance: .; CDR3nt: TGTGCCAGTAGTATACCCTCGACACCCCGGAGGTATGGCTACACCTTC; CDR3aa: CASSIPSTPRRYGYTF
v_gene: TRBV19; j_gene: TRBJ1-1; d_gene: .; abundance: .; CDR3nt: TGTGCCAGCAGGAGGCAGGCCTACGGCCCTGAAGCTTTCTTT; CDR3aa: CASRRQAYGPEAFF
v_gene: TRBV10-2; j_gene: TRBJ1-1; d_gene: .; abundance: .; CDR3nt: TGCGCCAGCAGACAGGGACCGTCGAACACTGAAGCTTTCTTT; CDR3aa: CASRQGPSNTEAFF
v_gene: TRBV6-5; j_gene: TRBJ2-7; d_gene: .; abundance: .; CDR3nt: TGTGCCAGCAGCCAGGGCCACGAGCAGTACTTC; CDR3aa: CASSQGHEQYF
v_gene: TRBV19; j_gene: TRBJ1-5; d_gene: .; abundance: .; CDR3nt: TGTGCCAGTAGTCTCCGTATCAATCAGCCCCAGCATTTT; CDR3aa: CASSLRINQPQHF
v_gene: TRBV29-1; j_gene: TRBJ1-1; d_gene: .; abundance: few; CDR3nt: TGCAGCGTTCGTTATGTCCTAGAGGCTTTCTTT; CDR3aa: CSVRYVLEAFF
v_gene: TRBV2; j_gene: TRBJ2-5; d_gene: .; abundance: few; CDR3nt: TGTGCCAGCAGTGAAGAGAGCCTCCTCCAAGAGACCCAGTACTTC; CDR3aa: CASSEESLLQETQYF